This record covers a single TCR beta chain. Its antigen remains unidentified. V lost 6 bases and J lost 0, with 15 bases in between. This CDR3 is built from 15 residues. CDR1 is ENHRY, CDR2 SYGVKD, per germline. The data were obtained in a study of cytomegalovirus exposure and HLA in healthy donors. Broader study findings: The classifier, whose performance was assessed in both the original and validation cohorts, reportedly diagnosed cytomegalovirus status with high specificity and sensitivity. The study labeled 164 TCR beta chains cytomegalovirus-associated. An analysis that was carried out later associated approximately 15,000 TCR beta sequences with HLA alleles at 0.05 false discovery rate.

Both 60 Vbeta primers and 13 Jbeta primers went into the PCR. Some clones are missing from TCRdb's copy, which holds only in-frame ones; the method was immunoSEQ multiplex PCR. In all, the sample yields about 140,000 clones. The sequence was collected from a young woman in good health and CMV-seronegative. This rearrangement joins TRBV10-3 to TRBJ2-7; D possibly corresponds to TRBD2 (6 bases). The sequencing sample was made of PBMCs. The chain's CDR3 is CAIRIWGERSYEQYF. CDR3 sequence (DNA): TGTGCCATCAGGATCTGGGGGGAGCGCTCCTACGAGCAGTACTTC.